This entry lists 5 T cell receptor beta chains sequenced from one sample in a study of cytomegalovirus exposure and HLA in healthy donors. The PCR used 60 Vbeta and 13 Jbeta primers. Profiled with immunoSEQ multiplex PCR; TCRdb holds only in-frame clones, not every one. This table lists 100,000 to 150,000 clones. The specimen sequenced was PBMCs. The receptors here all came from a man aged 40-50 years in good health and CMV-seronegative.

CDR3 sequence reads: CASSSQSPGANTEAFF. The CDR3 DNA is TGTGCCAGCAGCTCACAATCCCCAGGCGCGAACACTGAAGCTTTCTTT. This sequence joins TRBV4-2 and TRBJ1-1; D unclear. The V gene's germline CDR1 is LGHNA and CDR2 YNFKEQ. There are 16 residues in the CDR3. V lost 5 bases and J lost 1, with 17 bases in between.

J is TRBJ1-5 and V is TRBV30; D not certain. The germline V gene encodes CDR1 GTSNPN and CDR2 SVGIG (reference sequence). V dropped 5 bases and J dropped 3 bases, with 11 bases sitting between them. The CDR3 length is 13 residues. In DNA form, the CDR3 reads TGTGCCTGGCCATACGGGGACAATCAGCCCCAGCATTTT. This codes for CAWPYGDNQPQHF.

The rearrangement links TRBV28 to TRBJ1-5, with a weak D call TRBD1 (5 bases). The V gene's germline CDR1 is MDHEN and CDR2 SYDVKM. The CDR3 covers 20 residues. The V end was cut by 3 bases, the J end by 0 bases, with 24 bases between. The DNA for the CDR3 is TGTGCCAGCAGTTTCCGGTGGGGTAGGGGTGGGATAGATAGCAATCAGCCCCAGCATTTT. It codes for CASSFRWGRGGIDSNQPQHF.

CDR3 nucleotides: TGTGCCGGACAAGCGCGGGAGGGTATCGGGGAGCTGTTTTTT. This translates into CAGQAREGIGELFF. This chain joins TRBV30 and TRBJ2-2; 9 bases line up with TRBD2. The V gene end was trimmed by 8 bases and the J gene end by 7 bases; junction bases not matched to a gene: 11. The CDR3 covers 14 residues. Germline V CDR1 and CDR2: GTSNPN, SVGIG (reference sequence).

V gene TRBV11-1 combines with J gene TRBJ2-7; a possible D gene is TRBD1 (6 bases). The V gene's germline CDR1 is SGHAT and CDR2 FQDESV (reference sequence). Trimming took 5 bases from V and 1 from J, leaving 15 bases between them. The length of the CDR3 is 15 residues. The CDR3 spells CASSVTGTLSYEQYF. In nucleotides, the CDR3 is TGTGCCAGCAGCGTCACCGGGACACTTTCCTACGAGCAGTACTTC.